This entry concerns a single TCR beta chain. The sample contains more than one DNA sequence encoding this CDR3. Assay: immunoSEQ multiplex PCR; the TCRdb copy retains only in-frame clones and omits some. The sample has about 100,000 clones, approximately 94% seen once; the top ten hold approximately 1.3%. This record comes from a study of siplizumab effects on memory and regulatory T cells. The sequenced material came from non-Treg CD4+ T cells sorted from blood. The source of this sequence is a human donor in good health.

In DNA form, the CDR3 reads TGTGCCAGCTCACCGCAGACCGGGGAGCTGTTTTTT. It encodes CASSPQTGELFF. The J gene is TRBJ2-2, the V gene TRBV18; D is unresolved. V was pared by 3 bases and J by 5 bases, with 4 bases between. CDR3 length: 12 residues. CDR1 and CDR2 (germline): KGHSH, LQKENI.